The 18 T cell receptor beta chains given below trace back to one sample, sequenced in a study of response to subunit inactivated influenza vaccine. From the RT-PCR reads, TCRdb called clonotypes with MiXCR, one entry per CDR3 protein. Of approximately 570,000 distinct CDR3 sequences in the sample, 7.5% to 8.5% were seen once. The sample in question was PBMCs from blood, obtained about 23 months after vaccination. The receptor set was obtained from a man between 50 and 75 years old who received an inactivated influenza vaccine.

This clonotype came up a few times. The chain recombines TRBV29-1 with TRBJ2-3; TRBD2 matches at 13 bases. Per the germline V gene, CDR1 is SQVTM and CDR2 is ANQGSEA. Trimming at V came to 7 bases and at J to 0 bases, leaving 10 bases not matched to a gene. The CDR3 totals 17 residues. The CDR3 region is CSADNPGLAGSTDTQYF. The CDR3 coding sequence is TGCAGCGCTGACAACCCGGGACTAGCGGGGAGCACAGATACGCAGTATTTT.

The CDR3 sequence: CASSLEFLTGEQYF. CDR3 coding DNA: TGCGCCAGCAGCTTAGAATTCTTAACGGGAGAGCAGTACTTC. The V call is TRBV5-1, the J call TRBJ2-7, with D perhaps matching TRBD2 (5 bases). V shed 2 bases and J shed 7 bases, with 16 bases lying between them. The CDR3 sequence is 14 residues long. Germline V gene sequence: CDR1 SGHRS, CDR2 YFSETQ.

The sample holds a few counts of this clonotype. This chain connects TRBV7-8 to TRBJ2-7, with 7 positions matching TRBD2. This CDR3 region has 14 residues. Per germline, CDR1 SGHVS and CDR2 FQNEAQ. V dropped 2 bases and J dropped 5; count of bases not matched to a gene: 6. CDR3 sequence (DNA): TGTGCCAGCAGCTTATCGCGGGGGTCTCACGAGCAGTACTTC. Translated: CASSLSRGSHEQYF. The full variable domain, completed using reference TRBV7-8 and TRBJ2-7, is GAGVSQSPRYKVAKRGQDVALRCDPISGHVSLFWYQQALGQGPEFLTYFQNEAQLDKSGLPSDRFFAERPEGSVSTLKIQRTQQEDSAVYLCASSLSRGSHEQYFGPGTRLTVT.

The CDR3 sequence is CSVRGLAWGEQFF. The CDR3 region has the DNA TGCAGCGTCAGGGGACTAGCATGGGGTGAGCAGTTCTTC. V and J are TRBV29-1 and TRBJ2-1; 9 nucleotides match TRBD2. Germline loops: CDR1 SQVTM, CDR2 ANQGSEA. V lost 6 bases, J lost 9 bases, and 9 bases stayed unmatched. The CDR3 covers 13 residues.

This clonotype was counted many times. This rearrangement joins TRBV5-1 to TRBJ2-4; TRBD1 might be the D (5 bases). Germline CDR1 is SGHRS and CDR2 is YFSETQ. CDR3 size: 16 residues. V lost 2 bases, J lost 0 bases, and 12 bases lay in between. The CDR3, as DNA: TGCGCCAGCAGCTTTGGGCAGGGTCTAGCCAAAAACATTCAGTACTTC. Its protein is CASSFGQGLAKNIQYF.

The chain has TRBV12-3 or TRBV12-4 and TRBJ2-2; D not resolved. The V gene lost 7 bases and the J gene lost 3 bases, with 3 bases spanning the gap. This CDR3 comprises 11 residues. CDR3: CASTYTGELFF. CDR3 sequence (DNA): TGTGCCAGCACCTACACCGGGGAGCTGTTTTTT.

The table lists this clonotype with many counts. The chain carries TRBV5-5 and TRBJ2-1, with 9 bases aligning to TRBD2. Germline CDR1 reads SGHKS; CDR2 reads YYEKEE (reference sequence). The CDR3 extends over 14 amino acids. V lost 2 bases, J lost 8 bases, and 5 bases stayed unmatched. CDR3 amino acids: CASSFGTSKYEQFF. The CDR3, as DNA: TGTGCCAGCAGCTTCGGGACTAGCAAATATGAGCAGTTCTTC.

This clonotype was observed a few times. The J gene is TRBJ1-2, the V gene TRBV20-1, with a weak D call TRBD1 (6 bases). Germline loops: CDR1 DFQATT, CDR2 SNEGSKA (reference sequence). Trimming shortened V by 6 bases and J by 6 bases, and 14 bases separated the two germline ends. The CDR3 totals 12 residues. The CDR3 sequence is CSARTVSDGYTF. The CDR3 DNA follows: TGCAGTGCCCGGACAGTCTCGGATGGCTACACCTTC.

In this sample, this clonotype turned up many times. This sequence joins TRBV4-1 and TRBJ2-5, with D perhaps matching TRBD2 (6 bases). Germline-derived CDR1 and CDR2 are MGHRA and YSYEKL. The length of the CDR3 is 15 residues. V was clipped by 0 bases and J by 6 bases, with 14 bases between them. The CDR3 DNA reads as TGCGCCAGCAGCCAAGATTCTAATAGCGGAAAGACCCAGTACTTC. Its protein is CASSQDSNSGKTQYF.

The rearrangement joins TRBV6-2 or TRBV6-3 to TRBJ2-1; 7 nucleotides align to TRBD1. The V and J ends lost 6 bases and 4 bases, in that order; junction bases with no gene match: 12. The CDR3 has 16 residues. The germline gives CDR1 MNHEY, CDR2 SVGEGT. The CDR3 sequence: CASSLKGQLNYNEQFF. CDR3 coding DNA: TGTGCCAGCAGCCTCAAGGGACAGTTAAATTACAATGAGCAGTTCTTC.

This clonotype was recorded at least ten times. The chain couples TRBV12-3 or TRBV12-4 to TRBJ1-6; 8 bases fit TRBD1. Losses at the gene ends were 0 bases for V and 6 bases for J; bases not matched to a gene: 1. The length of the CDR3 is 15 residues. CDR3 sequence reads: CASSLADRGNSPLHF. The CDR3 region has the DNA TGTGCCAGCAGTTTAGCTGACAGGGGTAATTCACCCCTCCACTTT.

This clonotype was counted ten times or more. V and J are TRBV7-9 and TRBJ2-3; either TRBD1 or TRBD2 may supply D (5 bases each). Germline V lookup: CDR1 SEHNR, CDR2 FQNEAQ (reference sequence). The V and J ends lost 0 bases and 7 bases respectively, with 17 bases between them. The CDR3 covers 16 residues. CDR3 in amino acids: CASSLALSGTGNTQYF. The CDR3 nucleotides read TGTGCCAGCAGCTTAGCTTTATCCGGGACCGGAAATACGCAGTATTTT.

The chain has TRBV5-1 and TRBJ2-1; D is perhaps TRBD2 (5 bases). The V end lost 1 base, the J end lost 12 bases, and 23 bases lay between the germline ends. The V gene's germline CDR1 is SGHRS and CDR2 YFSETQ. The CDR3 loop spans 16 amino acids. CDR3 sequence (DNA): TGCGCCAGCAGCTTGTACGGGGTTCCGGCTCCCGATCGGCAGTTCTTC. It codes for CASSLYGVPAPDRQFF.

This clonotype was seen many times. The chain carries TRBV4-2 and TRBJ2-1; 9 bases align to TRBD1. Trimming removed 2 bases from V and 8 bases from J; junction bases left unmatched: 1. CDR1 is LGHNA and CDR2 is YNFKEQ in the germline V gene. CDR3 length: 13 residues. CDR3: CASSQTGGHEQFF. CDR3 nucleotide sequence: TGTGCCAGCAGCCAAACAGGGGGCCATGAGCAGTTCTTC.

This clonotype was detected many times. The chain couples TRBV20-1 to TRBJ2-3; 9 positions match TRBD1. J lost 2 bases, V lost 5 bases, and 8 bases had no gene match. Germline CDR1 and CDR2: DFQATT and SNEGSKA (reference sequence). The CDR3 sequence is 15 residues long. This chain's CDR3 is CSARGDRDYTDTQYF. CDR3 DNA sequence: TGCAGTGCTCGCGGGGACAGGGATTACACAGATACGCAGTATTTT.

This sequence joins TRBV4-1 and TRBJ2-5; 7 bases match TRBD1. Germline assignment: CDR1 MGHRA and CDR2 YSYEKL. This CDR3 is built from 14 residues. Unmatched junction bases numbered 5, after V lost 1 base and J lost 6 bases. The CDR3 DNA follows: TGCGCCAGCAGCCAAGGGGGCAGGGGGAAGACCCAGTACTTC. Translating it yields CASSQGGRGKTQYF.

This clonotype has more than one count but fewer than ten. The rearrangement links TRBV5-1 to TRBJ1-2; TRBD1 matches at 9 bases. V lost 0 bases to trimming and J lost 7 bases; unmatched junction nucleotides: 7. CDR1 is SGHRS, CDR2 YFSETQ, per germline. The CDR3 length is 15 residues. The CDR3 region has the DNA TGCGCCAGCAGCTTGGCCCTTGGGACAGGGTTTGGCTACACCTTC. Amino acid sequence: CASSLALGTGFGYTF.

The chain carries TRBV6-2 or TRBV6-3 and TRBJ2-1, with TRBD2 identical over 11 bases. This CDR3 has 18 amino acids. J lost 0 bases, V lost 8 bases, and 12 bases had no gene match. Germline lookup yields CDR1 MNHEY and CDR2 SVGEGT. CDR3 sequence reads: CASEPGLAVIRSYNEQFF. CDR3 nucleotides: TGTGCCAGCGAGCCGGGACTAGCGGTTATACGCTCCTACAATGAGCAGTTCTTC.